The sequence of this T cell receptor (beta chain) was determined in a study of immune cell composition in non-small cell lung cancer. Repertoires were generated with immunoSEQ multiplex PCR, while TCRdb's copy carries only in-frame clones and drops some. The data show around 1,300 clones, approximately 77% seen once. With respect to this clone: Its matching antigen is unknown.

The V gene's germline CDR1 is SGDLS and CDR2 YYNGEE. V was trimmed by 0 bases and J by 9 bases, leaving 13 bases between them. This CDR3 comprises 14 residues. Study-wide points: Squamous lung tumours showed higher top 10 clone scores and clonality than adenocarcinomas.

The sequenced sample was lung tumor tissue. The clonotype was recovered from a human donor with non-small cell lung cancer. This chain joins TRBV9 and TRBJ2-1; maybe TRBD1 (6 bases). The CDR3 DNA sequence: TGTGCCAGCAGCGTAGTATACCAAGGGGGTGAGCAGTTCTTC. Amino acids: CASSVVYQGGEQFF.